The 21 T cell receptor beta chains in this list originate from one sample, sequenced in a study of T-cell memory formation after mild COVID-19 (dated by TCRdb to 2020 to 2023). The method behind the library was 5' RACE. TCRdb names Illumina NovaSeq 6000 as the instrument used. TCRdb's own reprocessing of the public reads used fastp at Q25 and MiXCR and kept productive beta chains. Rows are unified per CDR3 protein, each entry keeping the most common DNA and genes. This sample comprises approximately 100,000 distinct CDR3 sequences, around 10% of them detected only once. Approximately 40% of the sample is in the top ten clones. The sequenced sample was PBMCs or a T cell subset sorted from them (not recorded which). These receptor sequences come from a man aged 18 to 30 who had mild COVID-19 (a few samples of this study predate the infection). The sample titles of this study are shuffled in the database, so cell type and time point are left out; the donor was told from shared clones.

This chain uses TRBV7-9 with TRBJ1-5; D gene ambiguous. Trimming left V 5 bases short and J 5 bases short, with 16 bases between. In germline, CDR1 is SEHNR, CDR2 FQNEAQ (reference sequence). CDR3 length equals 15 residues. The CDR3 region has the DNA TGTGCCAGCAGCCCGGGCCCCGGAAGGGATCAGCCCCAGCATTTT. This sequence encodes CASSPGPGRDQPQHF.

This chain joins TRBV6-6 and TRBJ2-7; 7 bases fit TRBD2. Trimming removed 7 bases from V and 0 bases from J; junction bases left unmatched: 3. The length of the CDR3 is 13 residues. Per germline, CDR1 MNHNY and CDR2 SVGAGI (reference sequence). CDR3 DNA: TGTGCCAGCACGGGACTACCCTCCTACGAGCAGTACGTC. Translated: CASTGLPSYEQYV.

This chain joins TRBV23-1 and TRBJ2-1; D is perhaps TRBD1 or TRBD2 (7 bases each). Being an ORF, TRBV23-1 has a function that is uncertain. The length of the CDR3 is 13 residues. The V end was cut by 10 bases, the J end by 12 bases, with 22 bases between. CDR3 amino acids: CATWDSGTSGQFF. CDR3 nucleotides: TGCGCCACCTGGGACAGCGGGACGTCAGGGCAGTTCTTC.

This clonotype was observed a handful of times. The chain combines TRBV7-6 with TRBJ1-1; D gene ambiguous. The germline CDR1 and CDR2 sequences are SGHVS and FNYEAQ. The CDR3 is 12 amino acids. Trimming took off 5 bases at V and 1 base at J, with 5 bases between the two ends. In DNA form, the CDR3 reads TGTGCCAGCAGCGGCTCGAACACTGAAGCTTTCTTT. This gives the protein CASSGSNTEAFF.

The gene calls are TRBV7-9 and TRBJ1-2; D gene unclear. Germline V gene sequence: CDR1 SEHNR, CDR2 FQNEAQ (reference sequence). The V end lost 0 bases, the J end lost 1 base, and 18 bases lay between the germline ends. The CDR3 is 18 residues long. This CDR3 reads CASSLARFKGTVNYGYTF. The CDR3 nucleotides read TGTGCCAGCAGCTTAGCGCGCTTTAAGGGAACGGTTAACTATGGCTACACCTTC.

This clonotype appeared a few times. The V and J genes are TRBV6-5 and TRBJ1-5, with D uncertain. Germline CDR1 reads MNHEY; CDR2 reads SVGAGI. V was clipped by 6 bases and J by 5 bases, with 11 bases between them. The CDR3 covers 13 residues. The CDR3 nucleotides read TGTGCCAGCAGCCCGGCATGGGATCAGCCCCAGCATTTT. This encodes CASSPAWDQPQHF.

The CDR3 nucleotides read TGCGCCAGCACCAAAGAACCCCCGTTGGCCGGGGAGCTGTTTTTT. Its translation: CASTKEPPLAGELFF. The chain recombines TRBV5-1 with TRBJ2-2; no reliable D call. This CDR3 has 15 amino acids. CDR1 SGHRS and CDR2 YFSETQ come from the germline V gene. Trimming shortened V by 6 bases and J by 6 bases, and 18 bases separated the two germline ends.

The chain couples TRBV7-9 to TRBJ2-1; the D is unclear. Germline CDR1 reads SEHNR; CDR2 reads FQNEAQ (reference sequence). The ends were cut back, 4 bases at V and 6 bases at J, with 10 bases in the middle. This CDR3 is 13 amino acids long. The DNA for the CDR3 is TGTGCCAGCAGCTGGAGAGGTAGCAATGAGCAGTTCTTC. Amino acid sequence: CASSWRGSNEQFF.

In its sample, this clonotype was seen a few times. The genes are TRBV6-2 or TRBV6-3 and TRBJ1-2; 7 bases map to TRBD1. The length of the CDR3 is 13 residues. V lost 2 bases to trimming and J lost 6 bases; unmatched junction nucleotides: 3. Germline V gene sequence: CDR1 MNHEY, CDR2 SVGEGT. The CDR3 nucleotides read TGTGCCAGCAGTTACGGAGGGGGCGATGGCTACACCTTC. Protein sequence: CASSYGGGDGYTF.

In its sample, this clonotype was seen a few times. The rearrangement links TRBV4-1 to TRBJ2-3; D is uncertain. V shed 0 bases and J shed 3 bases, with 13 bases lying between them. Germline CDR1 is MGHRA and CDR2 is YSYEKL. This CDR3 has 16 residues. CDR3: CASSQDTVFATDTQYF. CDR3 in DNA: TGCGCCAGCAGCCAAGATACGGTTTTTGCTACAGATACGCAGTATTTT.

CDR3 loop: CASSQATAGRGYNEQFF. In nucleotides, the CDR3 is TGTGCCAGCAGTCAAGCTACGGCGGGGCGCGGGTACAATGAGCAGTTCTTC. The chain is built from TRBV7-9 and TRBJ2-1, with TRBD2 as a possible D gene (6 bases). The CDR3 totals 17 residues. Germline V gives CDR1 SEHNR, CDR2 FQNEAQ (reference sequence). Trimming shortened V by 6 bases and J by 4 bases, and 22 bases separated the two germline ends.

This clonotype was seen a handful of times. The chain's CDR3 is CASSAGTGTNTEAFF. CDR3 nucleotide sequence: TGTGCCAGCAGTGCCGGGACAGGGACGAACACTGAAGCTTTCTTT. The rearrangement joins TRBV6-5 to TRBJ1-1, with 9 bases lining up with TRBD1. This CDR3 is built from 15 residues. J gave up 1 base and V 5 bases, and 5 bases lay outside the gene matches. CDR1 is MNHEY and CDR2 is SVGAGI in the germline V gene.

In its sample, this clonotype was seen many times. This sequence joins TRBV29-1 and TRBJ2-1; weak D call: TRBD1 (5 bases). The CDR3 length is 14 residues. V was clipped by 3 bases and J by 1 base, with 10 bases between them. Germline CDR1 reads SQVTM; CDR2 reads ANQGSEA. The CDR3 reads CSVDDSRSYNEQFF. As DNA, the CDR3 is TGCAGCGTTGACGACAGCCGGTCCTACAATGAGCAGTTCTTC.

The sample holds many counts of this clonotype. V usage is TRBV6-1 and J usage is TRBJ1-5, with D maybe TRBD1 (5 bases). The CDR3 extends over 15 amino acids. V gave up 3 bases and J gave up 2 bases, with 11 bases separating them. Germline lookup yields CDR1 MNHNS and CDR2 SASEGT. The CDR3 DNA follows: TGTGCCAGCAGTGATGGGGAAGGGGGCAATCAGCCCCAGCATTTT. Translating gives CASSDGEGGNQPQHF.

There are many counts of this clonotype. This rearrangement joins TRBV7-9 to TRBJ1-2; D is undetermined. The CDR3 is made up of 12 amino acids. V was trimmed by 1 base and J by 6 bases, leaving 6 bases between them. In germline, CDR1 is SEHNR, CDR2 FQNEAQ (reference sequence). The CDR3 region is CASSLGGDGYTF. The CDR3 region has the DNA TGTGCCAGCAGCTTAGGTGGGGATGGCTACACCTTC. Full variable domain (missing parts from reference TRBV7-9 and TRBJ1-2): DTGVSQNPRHKITKRGQNVTFRCDPISEHNRLYWYRQTLGQGPEFLTYFQNEAQLEKSRLLSDRFSAERPKGSFSTLEIQRTEQGDSAMYLCASSLGGDGYTFGSGTRLTVV.

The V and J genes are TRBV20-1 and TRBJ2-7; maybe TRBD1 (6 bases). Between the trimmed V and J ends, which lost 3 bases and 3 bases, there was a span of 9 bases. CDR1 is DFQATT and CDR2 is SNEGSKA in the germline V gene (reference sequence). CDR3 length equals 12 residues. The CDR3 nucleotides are TGCAGTGCTAGGAGGGGGTTCTACGAGCAGTACTTC. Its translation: CSARRGFYEQYF.

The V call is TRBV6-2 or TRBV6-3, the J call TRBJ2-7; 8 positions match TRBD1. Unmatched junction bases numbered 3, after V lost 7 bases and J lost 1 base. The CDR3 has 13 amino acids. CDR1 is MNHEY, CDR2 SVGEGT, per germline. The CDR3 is CASNTGGSYEQYF. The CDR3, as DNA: TGTGCCAGCAACACAGGGGGATCCTACGAGCAGTACTTC.

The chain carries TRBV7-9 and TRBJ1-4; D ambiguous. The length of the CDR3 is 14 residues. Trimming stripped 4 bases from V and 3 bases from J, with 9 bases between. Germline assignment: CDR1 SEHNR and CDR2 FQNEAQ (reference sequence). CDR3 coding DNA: TGTGCCAGCAGCTCTGGCAAGGCTAATGAAAAACTGTTTTTT. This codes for CASSSGKANEKLFF.

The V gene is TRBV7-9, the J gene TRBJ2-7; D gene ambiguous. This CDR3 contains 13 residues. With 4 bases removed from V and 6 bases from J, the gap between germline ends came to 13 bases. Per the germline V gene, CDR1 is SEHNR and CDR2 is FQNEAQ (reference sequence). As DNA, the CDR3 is TGTGCCAGCAGCTCTACGGTAGTGGGCGAGCAGTACTTC. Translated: CASSSTVVGEQYF. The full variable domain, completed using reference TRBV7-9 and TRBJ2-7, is DTGVSQNPRHKITKRGQNVTFRCDPISEHNRLYWYRQTLGQGPEFLTYFQNEAQLEKSRLLSDRFSAERPKGSFSTLEIQRTEQGDSAMYLCASSSTVVGEQYFGPGTRLTVT.

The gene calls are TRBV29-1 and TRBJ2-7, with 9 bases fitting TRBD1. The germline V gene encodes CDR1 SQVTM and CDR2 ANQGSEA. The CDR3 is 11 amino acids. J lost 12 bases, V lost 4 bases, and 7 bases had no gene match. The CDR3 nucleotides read TGCAGCGTTGGGGGACAGGGCGTCTGGTACTTC. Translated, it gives CSVGGQGVWYF.

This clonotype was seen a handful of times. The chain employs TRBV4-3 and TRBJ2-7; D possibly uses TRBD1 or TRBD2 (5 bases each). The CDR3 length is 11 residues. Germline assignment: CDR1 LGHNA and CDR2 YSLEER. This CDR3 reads CAPMGVYEQYF. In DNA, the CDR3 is TGCGCTCCTATGGGGGTTTACGAGCAGTACTTC.